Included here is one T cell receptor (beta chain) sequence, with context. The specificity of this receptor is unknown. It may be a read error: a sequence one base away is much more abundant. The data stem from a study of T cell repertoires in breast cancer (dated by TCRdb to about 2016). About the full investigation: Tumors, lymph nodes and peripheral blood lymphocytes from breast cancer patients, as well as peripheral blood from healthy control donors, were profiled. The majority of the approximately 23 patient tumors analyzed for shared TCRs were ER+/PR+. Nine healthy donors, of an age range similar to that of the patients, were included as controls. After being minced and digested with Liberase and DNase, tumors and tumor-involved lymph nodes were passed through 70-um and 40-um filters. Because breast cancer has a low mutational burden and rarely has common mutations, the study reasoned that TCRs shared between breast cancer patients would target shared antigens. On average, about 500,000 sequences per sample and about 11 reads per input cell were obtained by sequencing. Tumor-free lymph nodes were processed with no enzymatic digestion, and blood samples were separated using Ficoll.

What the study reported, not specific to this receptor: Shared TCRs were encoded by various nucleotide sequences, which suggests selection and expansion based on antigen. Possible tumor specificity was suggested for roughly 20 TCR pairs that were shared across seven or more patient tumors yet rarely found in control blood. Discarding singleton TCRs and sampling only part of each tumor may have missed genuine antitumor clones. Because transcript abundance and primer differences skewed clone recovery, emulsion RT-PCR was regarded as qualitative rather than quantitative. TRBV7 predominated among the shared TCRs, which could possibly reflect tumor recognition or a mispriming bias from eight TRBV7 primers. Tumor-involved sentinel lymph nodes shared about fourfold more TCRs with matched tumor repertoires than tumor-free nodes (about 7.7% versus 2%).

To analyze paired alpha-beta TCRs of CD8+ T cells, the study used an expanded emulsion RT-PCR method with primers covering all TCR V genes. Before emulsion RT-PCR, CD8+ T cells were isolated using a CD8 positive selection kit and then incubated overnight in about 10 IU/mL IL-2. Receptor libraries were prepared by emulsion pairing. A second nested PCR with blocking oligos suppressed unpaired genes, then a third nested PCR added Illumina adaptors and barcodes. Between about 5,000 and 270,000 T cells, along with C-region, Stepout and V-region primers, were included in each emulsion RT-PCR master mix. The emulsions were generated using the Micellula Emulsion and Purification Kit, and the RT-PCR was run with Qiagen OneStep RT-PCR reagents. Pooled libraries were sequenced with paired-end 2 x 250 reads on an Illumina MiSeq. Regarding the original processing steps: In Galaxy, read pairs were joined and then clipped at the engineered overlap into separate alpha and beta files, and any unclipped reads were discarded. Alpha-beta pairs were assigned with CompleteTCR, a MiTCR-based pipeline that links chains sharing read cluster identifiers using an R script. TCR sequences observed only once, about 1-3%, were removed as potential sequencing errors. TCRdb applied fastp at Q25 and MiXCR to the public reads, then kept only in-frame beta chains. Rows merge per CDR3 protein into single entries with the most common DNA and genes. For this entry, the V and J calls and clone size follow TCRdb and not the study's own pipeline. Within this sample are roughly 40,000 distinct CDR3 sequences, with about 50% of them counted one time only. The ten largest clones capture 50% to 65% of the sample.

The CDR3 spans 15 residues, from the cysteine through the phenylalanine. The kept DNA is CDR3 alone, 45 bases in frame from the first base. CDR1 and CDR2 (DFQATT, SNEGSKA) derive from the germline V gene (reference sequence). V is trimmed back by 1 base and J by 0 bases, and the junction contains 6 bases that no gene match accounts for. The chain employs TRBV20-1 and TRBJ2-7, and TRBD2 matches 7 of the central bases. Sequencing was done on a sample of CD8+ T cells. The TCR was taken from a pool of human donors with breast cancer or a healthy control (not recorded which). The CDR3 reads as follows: CSARALTSVSYEQYF. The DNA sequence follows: TGCAGTGCTAGAGCCCTCACTAGCGTCTCCTACGAGCAGTACTTC.